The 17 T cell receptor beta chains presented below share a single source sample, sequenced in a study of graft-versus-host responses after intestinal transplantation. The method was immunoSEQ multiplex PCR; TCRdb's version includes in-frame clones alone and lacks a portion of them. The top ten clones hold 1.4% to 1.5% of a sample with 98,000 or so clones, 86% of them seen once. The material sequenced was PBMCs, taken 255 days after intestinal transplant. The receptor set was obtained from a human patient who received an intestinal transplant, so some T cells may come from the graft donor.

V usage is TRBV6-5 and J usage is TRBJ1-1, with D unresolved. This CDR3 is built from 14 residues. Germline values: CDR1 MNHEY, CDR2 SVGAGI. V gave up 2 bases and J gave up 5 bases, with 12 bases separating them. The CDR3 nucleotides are TGTGCCAGCAGTTACCCCTCAGGCGGGACTGAAGCTTTCTTT. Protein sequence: CASSYPSGGTEAFF.

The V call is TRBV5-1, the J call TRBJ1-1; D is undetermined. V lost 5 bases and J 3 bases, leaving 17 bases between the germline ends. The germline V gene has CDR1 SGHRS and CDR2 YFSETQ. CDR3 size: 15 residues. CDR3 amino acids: CASRMNGRMHTEAFF. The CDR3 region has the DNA TGCGCCAGCAGGATGAATGGAAGAATGCACACTGAAGCTTTCTTT.

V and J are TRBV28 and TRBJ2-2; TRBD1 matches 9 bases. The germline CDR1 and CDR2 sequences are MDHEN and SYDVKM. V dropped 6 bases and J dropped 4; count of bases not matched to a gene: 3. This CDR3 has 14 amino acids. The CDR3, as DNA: TGTGCCAGCAGGTCGACAGGGGGCACCGGGGAGCTGTTTTTT. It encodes CASRSTGGTGELFF.

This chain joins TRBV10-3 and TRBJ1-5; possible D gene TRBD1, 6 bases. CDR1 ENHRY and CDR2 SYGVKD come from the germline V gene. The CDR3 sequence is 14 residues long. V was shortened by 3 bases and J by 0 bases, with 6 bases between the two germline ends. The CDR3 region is CAISDRGSNQPQHF. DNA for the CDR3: TGTGCCATCAGTGACAGGGGTAGCAATCAGCCCCAGCATTTT.

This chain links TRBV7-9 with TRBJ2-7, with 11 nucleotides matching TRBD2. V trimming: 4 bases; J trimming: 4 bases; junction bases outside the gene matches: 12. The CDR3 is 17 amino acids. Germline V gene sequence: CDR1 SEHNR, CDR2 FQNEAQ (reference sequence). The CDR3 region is CASSSRTSGRPYYEQYF. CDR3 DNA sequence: TGTGCCAGCAGCTCTAGGACTAGCGGGCGTCCCTATTACGAGCAGTACTTC.

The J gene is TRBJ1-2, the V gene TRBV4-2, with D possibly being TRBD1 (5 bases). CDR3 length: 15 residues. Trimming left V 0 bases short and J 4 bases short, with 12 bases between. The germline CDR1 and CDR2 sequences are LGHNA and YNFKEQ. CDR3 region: CASSQDLGVGYGYTF. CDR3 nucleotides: TGTGCCAGCAGCCAAGATTTAGGGGTCGGCTATGGCTACACCTTC.

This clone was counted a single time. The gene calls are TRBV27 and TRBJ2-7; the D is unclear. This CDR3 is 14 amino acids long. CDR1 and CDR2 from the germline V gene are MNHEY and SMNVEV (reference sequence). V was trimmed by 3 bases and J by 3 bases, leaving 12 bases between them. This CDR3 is CASSFRHGNYEQYF. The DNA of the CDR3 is TGTGCCAGCAGTTTTAGGCACGGAAACTACGAGCAGTACTTC.

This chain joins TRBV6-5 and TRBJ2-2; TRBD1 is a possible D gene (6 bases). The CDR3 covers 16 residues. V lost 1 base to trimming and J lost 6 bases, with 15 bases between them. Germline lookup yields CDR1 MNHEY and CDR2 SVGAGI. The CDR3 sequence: CASSYYGTPSAGELFF. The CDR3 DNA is TGTGCCAGCAGTTACTACGGGACACCCAGCGCCGGGGAGCTGTTTTTT.

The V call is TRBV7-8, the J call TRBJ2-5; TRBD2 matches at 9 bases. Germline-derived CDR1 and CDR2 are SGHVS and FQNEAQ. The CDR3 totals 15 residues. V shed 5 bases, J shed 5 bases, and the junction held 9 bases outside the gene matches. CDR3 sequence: CASSPPGGRGETQYF. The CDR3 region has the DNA TGTGCCAGCAGCCCCCCGGGCGGGAGGGGGGAGACCCAGTACTTC.

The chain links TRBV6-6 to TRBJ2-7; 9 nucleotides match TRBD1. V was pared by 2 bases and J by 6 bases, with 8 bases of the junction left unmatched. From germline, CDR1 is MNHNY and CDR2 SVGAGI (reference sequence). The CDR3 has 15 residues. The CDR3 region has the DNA TGTGCCAGCAGTTACGTAAGCCCGGGACAGGGCGAGCAGTACTTC. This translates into CASSYVSPGQGEQYF.

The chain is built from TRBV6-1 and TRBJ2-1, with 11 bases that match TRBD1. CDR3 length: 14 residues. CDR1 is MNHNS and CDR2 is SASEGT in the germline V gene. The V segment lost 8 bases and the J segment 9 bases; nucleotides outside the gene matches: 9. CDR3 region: CASWRTGGFSEQFF. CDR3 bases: TGTGCCAGCTGGCGGACAGGGGGCTTTAGTGAGCAGTTCTTC.

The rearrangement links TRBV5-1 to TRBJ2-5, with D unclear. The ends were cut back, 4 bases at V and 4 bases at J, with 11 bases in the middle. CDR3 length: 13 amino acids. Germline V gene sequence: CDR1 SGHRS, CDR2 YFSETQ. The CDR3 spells CASSREDLETQYF. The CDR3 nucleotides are TGCGCCAGCAGCCGTGAGGATCTAGAGACCCAGTACTTC. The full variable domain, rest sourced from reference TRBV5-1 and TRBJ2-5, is KAGVTQTPRYLIKTRGQQVTLSCSPISGHRSVSWYQQTPGQGLQFLFEYFSETQRNKGNFPGRFSGRQFSNSRSEMNVSTLELGDSALYLCASSREDLETQYFGPGTRLLVL.

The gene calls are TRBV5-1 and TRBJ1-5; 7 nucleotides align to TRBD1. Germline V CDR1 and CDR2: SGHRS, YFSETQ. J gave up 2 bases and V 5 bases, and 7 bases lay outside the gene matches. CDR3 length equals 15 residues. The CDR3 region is CASREGQGGNQPQHF. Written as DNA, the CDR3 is TGCGCCAGCAGGGAGGGGCAGGGGGGCAATCAGCCCCAGCATTTT.

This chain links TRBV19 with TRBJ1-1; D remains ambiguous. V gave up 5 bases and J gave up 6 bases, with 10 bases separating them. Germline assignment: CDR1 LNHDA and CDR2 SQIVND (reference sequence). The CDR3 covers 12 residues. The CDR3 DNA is TGTGCCAGTAGTGCCTCTTCCGCTGAAGCTTTCTTT. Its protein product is CASSASSAEAFF. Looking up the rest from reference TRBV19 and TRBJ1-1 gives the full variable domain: DGGITQSPKYLFRKEGQNVTLSCEQNLNHDAMYWYRQDPGQGLRLIYYSQIVNDFQKGDIAEGYSVSREKKESFPLTVTSAQKNPTAFYLCASSASSAEAFFGQGTRLTVV.

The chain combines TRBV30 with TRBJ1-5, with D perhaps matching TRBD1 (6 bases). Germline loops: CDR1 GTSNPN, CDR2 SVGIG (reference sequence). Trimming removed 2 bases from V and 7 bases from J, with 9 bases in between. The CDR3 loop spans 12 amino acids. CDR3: CAWSQGTQPQHF. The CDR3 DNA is TGTGCCTGGAGTCAGGGGACCCAGCCCCAGCATTTT. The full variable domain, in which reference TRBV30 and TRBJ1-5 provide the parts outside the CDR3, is SQTIHQWPATLVQPVGSPLSLECTVEGTSNPNLYWYRQAAGRGLQLLFYSVGIGQISSEVPQNLSASRPQDRQFILSSKKLLLSDSGFYLCAWSQGTQPQHFGDGTRLSIL.

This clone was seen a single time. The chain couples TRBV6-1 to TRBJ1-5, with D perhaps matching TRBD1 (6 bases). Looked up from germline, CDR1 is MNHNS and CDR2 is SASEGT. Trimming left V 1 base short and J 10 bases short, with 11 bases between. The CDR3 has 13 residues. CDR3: CASSEEGGSPQHF. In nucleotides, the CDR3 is TGTGCCAGCAGTGAAGAGGGGGGTAGCCCCCAGCATTTT.

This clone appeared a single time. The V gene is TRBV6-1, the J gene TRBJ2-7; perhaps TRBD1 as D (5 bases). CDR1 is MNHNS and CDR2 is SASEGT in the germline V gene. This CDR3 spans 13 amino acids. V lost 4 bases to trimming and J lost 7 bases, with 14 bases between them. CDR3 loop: CASSVQVAGEQYF. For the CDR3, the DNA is TGTGCCAGCAGTGTACAGGTAGCAGGGGAGCAGTACTTC.